Below, 7 T cell receptor beta chains from the same sample are listed, as sequenced in a study of cytomegalovirus exposure and HLA in healthy donors. The PCR contained 60 Vbeta and 13 Jbeta primers. TCRdb keeps only in-frame clones here, not all; method: immunoSEQ multiplex PCR. The data hold about 140,000 clones, with roughly three fifths observed a single time. The sample comprised PBMCs. Source of these receptors: a male donor in good health and CMV-seronegative.

The CDR3 loop is CASSQISVPGGDTQYF. The DNA for the CDR3 is TGCGCCAGCAGCCAAATTTCGGTACCCGGGGGGGATACGCAGTATTTT. The chain uses TRBV4-1 and TRBJ2-3; 7 bases align to TRBD2. V shed 2 bases, J shed 6 bases, and the junction held 11 bases outside the gene matches. CDR1 and CDR2 from the germline V gene are MGHRA and YSYEKL. The CDR3 contains 16 residues.

This clone was recorded only once. V usage is TRBV5-1 and J usage is TRBJ2-4; 10 positions match TRBD1. Trimming at V came to 2 bases and at J to 6 bases, leaving 11 bases not matched to a gene. The length of the CDR3 is 17 residues. In germline, CDR1 is SGHRS, CDR2 YFSETQ. Here the CDR3 reads CASSLRQGAALGNIQYF. For the CDR3, the DNA is TGCGCCAGCAGCTTACGACAGGGGGCAGCCCTGGGAAACATTCAGTACTTC.

This clone has just a few counts. The J gene is TRBJ1-6, the V gene TRBV2; 7 bases agree with TRBD1. The J segment lost 7 bases and the V segment lost 6 bases, leaving 9 bases of the junction unmatched. CDR3 length equals 15 residues. In germline, CDR1 is SNHLY, CDR2 FYNNEI. DNA of the CDR3: TGTGCCAGCAGGGCCAGGGACAGTAGAAATTCACCCCTCCACTTT. Translating it yields CASRARDSRNSPLHF.

This clone was recorded once. V gene TRBV9 combines with J gene TRBJ2-5; 9 positions match TRBD2. J lost 5 bases, V lost 3 bases, and 11 bases had no gene match. Germline V gives CDR1 SGDLS, CDR2 YYNGEE. The CDR3 has 16 residues. CDR3 sequence (DNA): TGTGCCAGCAGCGCATCTGGCGCGGGGGGGCTGGAGACCCAGTACTTC. This sequence encodes CASSASGAGGLETQYF.

The chain is built from TRBV5-4 and TRBJ2-7; maybe TRBD1 (5 bases). The CDR3 has 16 residues. Germline CDR1 SGHNT, CDR2 YYREEE (reference sequence). V lost 4 bases and J lost 3, with 20 bases in between. CDR3 in amino acids: CASSDGLGVFLYEQYF. CDR3 DNA: TGTGCCAGCAGCGACGGTCTAGGGGTGTTTCTCTACGAGCAGTACTTC.

The CDR3 DNA reads as TGTGCCAGCAGCCAACAACCCGGACTAGCGGGAACCTACAATGAGCAGTTCTTC. Protein sequence: CASSQQPGLAGTYNEQFF. The gene calls are TRBV14 and TRBJ2-1, with 12 bases lining up with TRBD2. Germline lookup yields CDR1 SGHDN and CDR2 FVKESK. The CDR3 length is 18 residues. Trimming took 2 bases from V and 2 from J; bases not matched to a gene: 7. The whole variable domain, remainder taken from reference TRBV14 and TRBJ2-1, is EAGVTQFPSHSVIEKGQTVTLRCDPISGHDNLYWYRRVMGKEIKFLLHFVKESKQDESGMPNNRFLAERTGGTYSTLKVQPAELEDSGVYFCASSQQPGLAGTYNEQFFGPGTRLTVL.

This clone was seen only a few times. The chain uses TRBV5-1 and TRBJ1-3; weak D call: TRBD1 (6 bases). There are 16 residues in the CDR3. In germline, CDR1 is SGHRS, CDR2 YFSETQ. Trimming stripped 3 bases from V and 2 bases from J, with 15 bases between. The CDR3 loop reads CASSSGEQSAGNTIYF. In nucleotides, the CDR3 is TGCGCCAGCAGCTCAGGGGAGCAGAGTGCTGGAAACACCATATATTTT.